Below are 7 T cell receptor beta chains sequenced from a single sample in a study of graft-versus-host responses after intestinal transplantation. Their recognized antigens are unknown. Here immunoSEQ multiplex PCR was the method, and the copy in TCRdb shows in-frame clones only, minus some. The table records more than 70,000 clones, around 80% of them present only once. The sample in question was unstimulated CD4+ T cells sorted from spleen or lymph node cells, obtained before intestinal transplant. These receptors all come from a human donor who received an intestinal transplant.

The chain joins TRBV9 to TRBJ1-4; TRBD1 aligns across 8 bases. Per germline, CDR1 SGDLS and CDR2 YYNGEE. V was pared by 4 bases and J by 8 bases, with 10 bases of the junction left unmatched. CDR3 length: 15 residues. The CDR3 nucleotides read TGTGCCAGCAGCCTTCAGGGGGCGGTTAGGGAAAAACTGTTTTTT. The encoded protein is CASSLQGAVREKLFF.

The chain employs TRBV5-3 and TRBJ2-7; weak D call: TRBD2 (6 bases). TRBV5-3 is sorted into the ORF group, with uncertain function. V lost 0 bases to trimming and J lost 5 bases, with 12 bases between them. CDR3 length: 14 amino acids. DNA for the CDR3: TGTGCCAGAAGCTTGGCACTAGCATCCCACGAGCAGTACTTC. Protein sequence: CARSLALASHEQYF.

This sequence joins TRBV20-1 and TRBJ1-2; unclear D gene. From germline, CDR1 is DFQATT and CDR2 SNEGSKA (reference sequence). V was clipped by 1 base and J by 7 bases, with 7 bases between them. The CDR3 runs 11 residues. The CDR3 loop is CSARAGIGYTF. The CDR3 region has the DNA TGCAGTGCTAGAGCCGGGATTGGCTACACCTTC.

This sequence joins TRBV27 and TRBJ1-5; possible D gene TRBD1, 5 bases. The V and J ends lost 6 bases and 4 bases respectively, with 13 bases between them. This CDR3 is 14 amino acids long. Per the germline V gene, CDR1 is MNHEY and CDR2 is SMNVEV (reference sequence). The CDR3 region has the DNA TGTGCCAGCAGGCCTTGGGGGGGGAATCAGCCCCAGCATTTT. Amino acid sequence: CASRPWGGNQPQHF.

This chain joins TRBV18 and TRBJ1-2; D uncertain. CDR3 size: 13 residues. CDR1 is KGHSH, CDR2 LQKENI, per germline. V was cut by 3 bases and J by 0 bases, with 5 bases left in between. CDR3 DNA sequence: TGTGCCAGCTCACCCGAGACTAACTATGGCTACACCTTC. Translating gives CASSPETNYGYTF.

The J gene is TRBJ2-3, the V gene TRBV4-2, with unresolved D. This CDR3 contains 15 residues. Germline V gene sequence: CDR1 LGHNA, CDR2 YNFKEQ. V dropped 1 base and J dropped 4 bases, with 12 bases sitting between them. The CDR3 protein is CASSQAPARPDTQYF. The CDR3 coding sequence is TGTGCCAGCAGCCAAGCCCCAGCTAGGCCAGATACGCAGTATTTT.

The V and J genes are TRBV5-1 and TRBJ2-2; D is unclear. The germline V and J ends were trimmed by 5 bases and 2 bases, with 10 bases remaining between them. CDR3 length: 14 amino acids. Germline CDR1 SGHRS, CDR2 YFSETQ. CDR3 residues: CASSTGSNTGELFF. The CDR3, as DNA: TGCGCCAGCAGTACCGGGTCTAACACCGGGGAGCTGTTTTTT.